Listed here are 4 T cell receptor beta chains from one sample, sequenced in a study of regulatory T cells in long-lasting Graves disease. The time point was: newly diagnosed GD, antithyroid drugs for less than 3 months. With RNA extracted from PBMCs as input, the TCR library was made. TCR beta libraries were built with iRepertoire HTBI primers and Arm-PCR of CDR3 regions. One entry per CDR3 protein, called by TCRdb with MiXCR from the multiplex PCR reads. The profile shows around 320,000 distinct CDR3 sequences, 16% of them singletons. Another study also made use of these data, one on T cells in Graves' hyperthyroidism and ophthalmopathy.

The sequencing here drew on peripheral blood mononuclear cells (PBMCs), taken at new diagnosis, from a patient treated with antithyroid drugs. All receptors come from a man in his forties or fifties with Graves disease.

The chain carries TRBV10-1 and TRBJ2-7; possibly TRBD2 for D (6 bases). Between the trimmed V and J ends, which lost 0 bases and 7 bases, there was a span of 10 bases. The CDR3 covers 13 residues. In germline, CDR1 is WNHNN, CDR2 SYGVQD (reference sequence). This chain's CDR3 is CASSESDYNEQYF. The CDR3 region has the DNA TGCGCCAGCAGTGAGTCGGACTACAATGAGCAGTACTTC.

The CDR3 DNA is TGCGCCAGCGCCGGATGGGACAATGAGCAGTTCTTC. Encoded protein: CASAGWDNEQFF. This chain joins TRBV5-1 and TRBJ2-1; D ambiguous. The CDR3 consists of 12 residues. Between the trimmed V and J ends, which lost 7 bases and 5 bases, there was a span of 10 bases. In germline, CDR1 is SGHRS, CDR2 YFSETQ.

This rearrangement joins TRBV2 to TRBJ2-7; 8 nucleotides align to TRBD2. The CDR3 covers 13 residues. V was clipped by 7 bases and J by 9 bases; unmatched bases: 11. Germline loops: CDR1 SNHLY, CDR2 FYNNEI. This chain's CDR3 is CASKTPGGPRQYF. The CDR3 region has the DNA TGTGCCAGCAAAACCCCGGGGGGGCCTCGGCAGTACTTC.

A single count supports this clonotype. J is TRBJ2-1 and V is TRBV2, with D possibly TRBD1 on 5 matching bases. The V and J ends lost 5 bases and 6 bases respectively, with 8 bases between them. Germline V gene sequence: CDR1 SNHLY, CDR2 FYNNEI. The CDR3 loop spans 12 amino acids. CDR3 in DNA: TGTGCCAGCAGTACTACAGGCAATGAGCAGTTCTTC. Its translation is CASSTTGNEQFF.